These T cell receptor beta chains were read from a single sample in a study of CD8+CD57+ T cells in acquired aplastic anemia. TCRdb analysed the reads with MiXCR anew, one entry per CDR3 protein. The sample includes over 150,000 distinct CDR3 sequences, roughly two thirds of them seen just once. The sequenced sample was sorted CD4+, CD8+, or CD8+CD57+ T cells (not recorded which) from PBMCs. The receptors here all came from a human donor with aplastic anemia. CDR3s include the opening cysteine and the closing phenylalanine or tryptophan. A D gene is named only where the DNA matches it firmly. Rows give clone size only sometimes, using once, few, many, or a class for an expanded clone.

d_call j_call clone_size v_call cdr3_aa cdr3_nt
TRBD2 TRBJ2-7 . TRBV20-1 CSASDTGTSGYEQYF TGCAGTGCTAGTGATACCGGGACTAGCGGTTACGAGCAGTACTTC
. TRBJ2-2 . TRBV5-1 CASSSGHNTGELFF TGCGCCAGCAGTTCCGGACACAACACCGGGGAGCTGTTTTTT
. TRBJ2-1 . TRBV3-1 CASSQDPRGLSYNEQFF TGTGCCAGCAGCCAAGATCCCCGCGGGCTCTCCTACAATGAGCAGTTCTTC
. TRBJ2-1 . TRBV29-1 CSVSPGADEQFF TGCAGCGTTAGTCCCGGGGCCGATGAGCAGTTCTTC
TRBD2 TRBJ2-5 . TRBV20-1 CSARGGTSQYQETQYF TGCAGTGCTAGGGGGGGGACTAGCCAGTACCAAGAGACCCAGTACTTC
. TRBJ2-7 many TRBV7-9 CASCPLWNMAYEQYF TGTGCCAGCTGTCCCCTGTGGAACATGGCCTACGAGCAGTACTTC
. TRBJ2-1 . TRBV19 CASSKAPLSYNEQFF TGTGCCAGTTCTAAGGCCCCACTGTCCTACAATGAGCAGTTCTTC
. TRBJ2-2 few TRBV7-9 CASSLANRVDTGELFF TGTGCCAGCAGCTTAGCGAACAGGGTGGACACCGGGGAGCTGTTTTTT
TRBD2 TRBJ2-7 few TRBV10-3 CAISEWASGSYEQYF TGTGCCATCAGTGAGTGGGCTAGCGGGAGCTACGAGCAGTACTTC
TRBD1 TRBJ2-7 . TRBV4-3 CASSQGQGVAYEQYF TGCGCCAGCAGCCAAGGACAGGGAGTCGCCTACGAGCAGTACTTC
. TRBJ2-1 . TRBV20-1 CSTLGRVTYNEQFF TGCAGTACCTTGGGACGGGTTACCTACAATGAGCAGTTCTTC
TRBD1 TRBJ2-7 few TRBV29-1 CSVAWTGNYEQYF TGCAGCGTTGCCTGGACAGGGAACTACGAGCAGTACTTC
. TRBJ1-4 medium-sized TRBV20-1 CSASDIGGGQPVERLFF TGCAGTGCTAGCGACATTGGGGGAGGACAGCCTGTCGAGCGACTGTTTTTT
TRBD2 TRBJ2-5 . TRBV5-5 CASSLDGVAGYF TGTGCCAGCAGCTTGGACGGGGTAGCGGGCTACTTC
TRBD2 TRBJ2-3 . TRBV2 CASRAGTSGNTDTQYF TGTGCCAGCAGAGCTGGGACTAGCGGAAACACAGATACGCAGTATTTT
. TRBJ2-5 few TRBV7-9 CASSLVVAGSQETQYF TGTGCCAGCAGCTTAGTCGTTGCAGGCTCCCAAGAGACCCAGTACTTC
TRBD1 TRBJ2-7 . TRBV7-9 CASRSNRDSLYEQYF TGTGCCAGCAGGTCAAACCGGGACAGTCTCTACGAGCAGTACTTC
. TRBJ2-1 . TRBV10-2 CASSEQGSYNEQFF TGCGCCAGCAGTGAGCAGGGGTCCTATAATGAGCAGTTCTTC
. TRBJ2-5 . TRBV25-1 CASSGEEDQETQYF TGTGCCAGCAGTGGTGAGGAGGACCAAGAGACCCAGTACTTC
. TRBJ1-6 . TRBV15 CATSRDPQSYNSPLHF TGTGCCACCAGCAGAGATCCTCAGTCCTATAATTCACCCCTCCACTTT
TRBD1 TRBJ2-2 . TRBV29-1 CSVEGQGADTGELFF TGCAGCGTTGAAGGTCAGGGGGCTGACACCGGGGAGCTGTTTTTT
. TRBJ1-6 . TRBV20-1 CSVRGRQGNSPLHF TGCAGTGTTAGGGGTAGGCAGGGAAATTCACCCCTCCACTTT
TRBD1 TRBJ2-7 . TRBV6-4 CASSAGTGDYEQYF TGTGCCAGCAGTGCCGGGACAGGGGACTACGAGCAGTACTTC
. TRBJ2-5 . TRBV4-3 CASSQDRQGVADQETQYF TGCGCCAGCAGCCAAGATCGTCAGGGAGTAGCGGACCAAGAGACCCAGTACTTC
. TRBJ2-7 . TRBV7-2 CASSPLSASYEQYF TGTGCCAGCAGCCCCCTATCGGCCTCCTACGAGCAGTACTTC
. TRBJ2-7 . TRBV2 CASSEIGGREQYF TGTGCCAGCAGTGAGATAGGGGGACGCGAGCAGTACTTC
TRBD2 TRBJ2-1 . TRBV20-1 CSARGSGRSNNEQFF TGCAGTGCTAGGGGTAGCGGGAGATCAAACAATGAGCAGTTCTTC
. TRBJ1-5 . TRBV7-9 CASSRRVDQPQHF TGTGCCAGCAGCCGACGAGTTGATCAGCCCCAGCATTTT
. TRBJ2-1 . TRBV2 CASRAGHNEQFF TGTGCCAGCAGGGCCGGCCACAATGAGCAGTTCTTC
TRBD1 TRBJ1-1 . TRBV10-3 CAISASNGQGASKVCTEAFF TGTGCCATCAGTGCTTCTAACGGACAGGGGGCGAGTAAGGTGTGCACTGAAGCTTTCTTT
. TRBJ1-5 few TRBV20-1 CSAPGSGDGNQPQHF TGCAGTGCCCCAGGGTCGGGGGATGGAAATCAGCCCCAGCATTTT
. TRBJ2-3 . TRBV20-1 CSASGGTTSTDTQYF TGCAGTGCTAGTGGCGGGACAACTAGCACAGATACGCAGTATTTT
TRBD1 TRBJ1-2 . TRBV9 CASTPQGIGYGYTF TGTGCCAGCACCCCACAGGGGATAGGGTATGGCTACACCTTC
. TRBJ2-3 . TRBV7-9 CASSLSSLSSTDTQYF TGTGCCAGCAGCTTATCTTCGTTATCTAGCACAGATACGCAGTATTTT
TRBD1 TRBJ1-1 . TRBV5-4 CASSWGQSNTEAFF TGTGCCAGCAGCTGGGGACAGTCGAACACTGAAGCTTTCTTT
. TRBJ2-1 . TRBV19 CASRGASGLLSYNEQFF TGTGCCAGTAGGGGGGCTAGCGGTCTGCTCTCCTACAATGAGCAGTTCTTC
. TRBJ2-1 . TRBV5-1 CASSLGGLVSEQFF TGCGCCAGCAGCTTGGGCGGGCTGGTAAGTGAGCAGTTCTTC
. TRBJ2-3 . TRBV10-3 CATTDTDTQYF TGTGCCACGACCGACACAGATACGCAGTATTTT
. TRBJ2-7 few TRBV7-9 CASSLTGMGYEQYF TGTGCCAGCAGCTTAACAGGGATGGGCTACGAGCAGTACTTC
. TRBJ1-4 . TRBV7-3 CASSNQAGTNEKLFF TGTGCCAGCAGCAATCAGGCAGGAACTAATGAAAAACTGTTTTTT
. TRBJ1-3 . TRBV7-8 CASSQGQTGNTIYF TGTGCCAGCAGCCAAGGACAGACTGGAAACACCATATATTTT
. TRBJ1-3 . TRBV30 CAWSVWAGSAGEASGNTIYF TGTGCCTGGAGTGTATGGGCGGGGTCGGCGGGGGAAGCCTCTGGAAACACCATATATTTT
TRBD2 TRBJ2-7 . TRBV2 CASRAGGGPYEQYF TGTGCCAGCCGAGCCGGGGGGGGGCCCTACGAGCAGTACTTC
. TRBJ2-1 few TRBV29-1 CSVAGVYNEQFF TGCAGCGTCGCAGGGGTCTACAATGAGCAGTTCTTC
. TRBJ2-5 . TRBV7-3 CASSLSLSVGETQYF TGTGCCAGCAGCTTAAGCTTGTCTGTAGGCGAGACCCAGTACTTC
. TRBJ2-5 . TRBV19 CASNRLAQETQYF TGTGCCAGTAACAGGTTGGCTCAAGAGACCCAGTACTTC
. TRBJ2-7 . TRBV10-3 CAISELDRSSSYEQYF TGTGCCATCAGTGAGTTAGACAGGTCTTCATCCTACGAGCAGTACTTC
. TRBJ2-5 . TRBV7-6 CASSNVLQETQYF TGTGCCAGCAGCAACGTTCTTCAAGAGACCCAGTACTTC